A selection of T cell receptor beta chains follows, all from one sample in a study of cytomegalovirus exposure and HLA in healthy donors. Generated by immunoSEQ multiplex PCR, the TCRdb table keeps only in-frame clones and is missing some. The data hold around 160,000 clones, with 60% to 85% observed a single time. Sequencing was carried out using PBMCs. Every receptor here comes from a male donor in good health and CMV-seropositive. The CDR3 runs from the conserved cysteine through the conserved F or W. The order of the fields is V gene, J gene, clone size, D gene, CDR3 protein, CDR3 DNA. D genes are given only for firm matches. Where a row states a size, it is once, few, many or the class of an expanded clone; other rows omit it.

v_call: TRBV6-5; j_call: TRBJ1-2; clone_size: .; d_call: .; cdr3_aa: CASNNRVGGYGYTF; cdr3_nt: TGTGCCAGCAATAACAGGGTCGGTGGATATGGCTACACCTTC
v_call: TRBV5-1; j_call: TRBJ2-5; clone_size: .; d_call: TRBD2; cdr3_aa: CASSLERGRAQYF; cdr3_nt: TGCGCCAGCAGCTTGGAGCGGGGACGGGCCCAGTACTTC
v_call: TRBV5-4; j_call: TRBJ1-1; clone_size: .; d_call: .; cdr3_aa: CASSSWRETEAFF; cdr3_nt: TGTGCCAGCAGCTCGTGGAGGGAAACTGAAGCTTTCTTT
v_call: TRBV4-1; j_call: TRBJ2-7; clone_size: .; d_call: TRBD1; cdr3_aa: CASSERQGDPYEQYF; cdr3_nt: TGCGCCAGCAGCGAACGACAGGGGGACCCCTACGAGCAGTACTTC
v_call: TRBV30; j_call: TRBJ1-5; clone_size: .; d_call: TRBD1; cdr3_aa: CAWDRGMGNQPQHF; cdr3_nt: TGTGCCTGGGACAGGGGAATGGGCAATCAGCCCCAGCATTTT
v_call: TRBV7-9; j_call: TRBJ2-7; clone_size: once; d_call: .; cdr3_aa: CASSLEGGAYEQYF; cdr3_nt: TGTGCCAGCAGCTTAGAAGGCGGGGCATACGAGCAGTACTTC
v_call: TRBV6-5; j_call: TRBJ1-2; clone_size: .; d_call: TRBD1; cdr3_aa: CASSPTGGVYGYTF; cdr3_nt: TGTGCCAGCAGTCCGACAGGGGGCGTCTATGGCTACACCTTC
v_call: TRBV1; j_call: TRBJ2-6; clone_size: .; d_call: .; cdr3_aa: CTSSQWRSSGANVLTF; cdr3_nt: TGCACCAGCAGCCAATGGCGGAGCTCTGGGGCCAACGTCCTGACTTTC
v_call: TRBV4-1; j_call: TRBJ2-7; clone_size: .; d_call: TRBD1; cdr3_aa: CASSQKLKAPGQGVYEQYF; cdr3_nt: TGCGCCAGCAGCCAGAAGCTCAAAGCCCCGGGACAGGGGGTGTACGAGCAGTACTTC
v_call: TRBV2; j_call: TRBJ1-1; clone_size: .; d_call: TRBD1; cdr3_aa: CASSLDRTEAFF; cdr3_nt: TGTGCCAGCAGTTTGGACAGGACCGAAGCTTTCTTT
v_call: TRBV19; j_call: TRBJ1-2; clone_size: once; d_call: .; cdr3_aa: CASSGGADYDYGYTF; cdr3_nt: TGTGCCAGTAGCGGAGGGGCGGATTATGACTATGGCTACACCTTC
v_call: TRBV5-4; j_call: TRBJ1-2; clone_size: .; d_call: .; cdr3_aa: CASSLGGFGYGYTF; cdr3_nt: TGTGCCAGCAGCTTGGGAGGGTTTGGCTATGGCTACACCTTC
v_call: TRBV5-1; j_call: TRBJ2-4; clone_size: .; d_call: TRBD2; cdr3_aa: CASSLGGTSGGAHIQYF; cdr3_nt: TGCGCCAGCAGCTTGGGGGGGACTAGCGGGGGGGCACACATTCAGTACTTC
v_call: TRBV5-6; j_call: TRBJ2-5; clone_size: .; d_call: .; cdr3_aa: CASSSGSVGPSQETQYF; cdr3_nt: TGTGCCAGCAGCTCCGGGTCCGTGGGGCCAAGCCAAGAGACCCAGTACTTC
v_call: TRBV5-1; j_call: TRBJ2-1; clone_size: few; d_call: TRBD1; cdr3_aa: CASSLGTGSMMQFF; cdr3_nt: TGCGCCAGCAGCTTAGGGACAGGGTCTATGATGCAGTTCTTC
v_call: TRBV30; j_call: TRBJ2-1; clone_size: .; d_call: .; cdr3_aa: CAWCFGGPMSSYNEQFF; cdr3_nt: TGTGCCTGGTGCTTCGGAGGGCCTATGTCGTCCTACAATGAGCAGTTCTTC
v_call: TRBV27; j_call: TRBJ2-5; clone_size: .; d_call: TRBD2; cdr3_aa: CASSSYRLRGDQETQYF; cdr3_nt: TGTGCCAGCAGTTCGTACCGGTTGCGGGGGGACCAAGAGACCCAGTACTTC
v_call: TRBV6-1; j_call: TRBJ2-5; clone_size: .; d_call: TRBD2; cdr3_aa: CASSEAKTSGGYQETQYF; cdr3_nt: TGTGCCAGCAGTGAAGCCAAGACTAGCGGGGGTTACCAAGAGACCCAGTACTTC
v_call: TRBV7-6; j_call: TRBJ1-2; clone_size: .; d_call: .; cdr3_aa: CASSPPTGVLDGYTF; cdr3_nt: TGTGCCAGCAGCCCACCTACGGGGGTGTTGGATGGCTACACCTTC
v_call: TRBV7-2; j_call: TRBJ2-1; clone_size: .; d_call: TRBD2; cdr3_aa: CASSLAPQLAGGSNEQFF; cdr3_nt: TGTGCCAGCAGCTTAGCGCCCCAACTAGCGGGGGGGTCTAATGAGCAGTTCTTC